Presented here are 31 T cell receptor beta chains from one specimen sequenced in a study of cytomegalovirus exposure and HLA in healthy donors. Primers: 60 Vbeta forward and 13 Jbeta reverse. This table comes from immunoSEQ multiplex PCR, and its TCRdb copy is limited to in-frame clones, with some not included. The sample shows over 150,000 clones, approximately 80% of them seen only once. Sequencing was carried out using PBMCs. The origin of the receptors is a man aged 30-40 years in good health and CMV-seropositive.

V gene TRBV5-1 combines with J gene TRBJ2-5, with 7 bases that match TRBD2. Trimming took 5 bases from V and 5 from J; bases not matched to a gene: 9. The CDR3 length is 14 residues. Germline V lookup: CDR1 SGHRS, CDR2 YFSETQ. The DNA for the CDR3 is TGCGCCAGCAGGCTACAAGCGGGATCGGAGACCCAGTACTTC. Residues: CASRLQAGSETQYF.

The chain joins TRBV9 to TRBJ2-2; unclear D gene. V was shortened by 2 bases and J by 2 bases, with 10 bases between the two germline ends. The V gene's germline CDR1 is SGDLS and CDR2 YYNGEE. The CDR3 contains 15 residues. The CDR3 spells CASSVSVDNTGELFF. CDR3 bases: TGTGCCAGCAGCGTGAGCGTGGATAACACCGGGGAGCTGTTTTTT.

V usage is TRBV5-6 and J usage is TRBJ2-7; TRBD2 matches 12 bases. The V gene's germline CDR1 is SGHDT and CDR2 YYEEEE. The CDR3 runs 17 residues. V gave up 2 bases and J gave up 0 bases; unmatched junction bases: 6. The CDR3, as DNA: TGTGCCAGCAGCTTCCGGACTAGCGGGACACGCTCCTACGAGCAGTACTTC. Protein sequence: CASSFRTSGTRSYEQYF.

The CDR3 region has the DNA TGTGCCAGCAGTTACTCGAAACAGGCCTACGAGCAGTACTTC. Protein: CASSYSKQAYEQYF. The genes are TRBV6-5 and TRBJ2-7; D perhaps matches TRBD1 (5 bases). V lost 0 bases to trimming and J lost 2 bases, with 8 bases between them. Germline lookup yields CDR1 MNHEY and CDR2 SVGAGI. This CDR3 comprises 14 residues.

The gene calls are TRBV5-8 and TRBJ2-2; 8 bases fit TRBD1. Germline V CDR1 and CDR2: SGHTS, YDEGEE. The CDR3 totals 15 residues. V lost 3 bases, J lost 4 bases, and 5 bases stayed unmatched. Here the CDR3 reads CASSSTGAVTGELFF. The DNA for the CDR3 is TGTGCCAGCAGCTCGACAGGGGCGGTCACCGGGGAGCTGTTTTTT.

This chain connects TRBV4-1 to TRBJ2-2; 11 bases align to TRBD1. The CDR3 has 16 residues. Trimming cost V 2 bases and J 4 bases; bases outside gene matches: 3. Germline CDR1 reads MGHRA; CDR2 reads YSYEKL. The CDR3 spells CASSQQDRGLTGELFF. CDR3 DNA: TGCGCCAGCAGCCAACAGGACAGGGGGCTCACCGGGGAGCTGTTTTTT.

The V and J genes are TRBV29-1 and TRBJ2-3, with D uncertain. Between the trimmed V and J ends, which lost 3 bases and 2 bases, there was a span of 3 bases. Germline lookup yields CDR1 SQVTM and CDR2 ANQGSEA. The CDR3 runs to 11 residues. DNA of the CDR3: TGCAGCGTTGACATCACAGATACGCAGTATTTT. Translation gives CSVDITDTQYF.

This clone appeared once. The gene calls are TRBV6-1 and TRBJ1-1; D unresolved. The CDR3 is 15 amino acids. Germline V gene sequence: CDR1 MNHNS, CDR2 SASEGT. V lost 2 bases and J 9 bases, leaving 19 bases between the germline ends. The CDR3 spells CASSESWVGGDKAFF. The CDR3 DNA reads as TGTGCCAGCAGTGAATCGTGGGTCGGAGGAGATAAAGCTTTCTTT.

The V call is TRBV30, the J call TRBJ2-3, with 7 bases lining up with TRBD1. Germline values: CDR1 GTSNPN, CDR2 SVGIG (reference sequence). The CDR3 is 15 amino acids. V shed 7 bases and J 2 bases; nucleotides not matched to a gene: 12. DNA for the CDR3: TGTGCCTTCCATCCTGGGACAGTGTACACAGATACGCAGTATTTT. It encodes CAFHPGTVYTDTQYF.

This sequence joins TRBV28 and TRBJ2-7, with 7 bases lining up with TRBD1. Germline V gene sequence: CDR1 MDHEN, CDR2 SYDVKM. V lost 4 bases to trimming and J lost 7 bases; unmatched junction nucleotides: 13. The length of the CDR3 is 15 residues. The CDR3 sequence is CASSYSGTASREQYF. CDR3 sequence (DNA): TGTGCCAGCAGTTACTCCGGGACAGCTTCTAGGGAGCAGTACTTC.

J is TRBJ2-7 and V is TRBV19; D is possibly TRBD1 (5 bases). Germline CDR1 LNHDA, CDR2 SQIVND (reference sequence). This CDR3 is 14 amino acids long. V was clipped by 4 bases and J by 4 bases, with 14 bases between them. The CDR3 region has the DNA TGTGCCAGTAGTAAACAGGCTCTCGGATACGAGCAGTACTTC. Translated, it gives CASSKQALGYEQYF.

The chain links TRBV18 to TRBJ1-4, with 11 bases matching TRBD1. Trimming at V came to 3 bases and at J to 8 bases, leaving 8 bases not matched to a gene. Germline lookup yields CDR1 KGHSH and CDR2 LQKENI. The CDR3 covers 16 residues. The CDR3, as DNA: TGTGCCAGCTCACCTGGGACAGGGGGTCGGAGCGAAAAACTGTTTTTT. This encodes CASSPGTGGRSEKLFF.

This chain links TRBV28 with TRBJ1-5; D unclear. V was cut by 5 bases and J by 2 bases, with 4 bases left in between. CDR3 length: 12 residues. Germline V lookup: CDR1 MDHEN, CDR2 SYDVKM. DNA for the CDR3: TGTGCCAGCAGTGGAGGCAATCAGCCCCAGCATTTT. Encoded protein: CASSGGNQPQHF.

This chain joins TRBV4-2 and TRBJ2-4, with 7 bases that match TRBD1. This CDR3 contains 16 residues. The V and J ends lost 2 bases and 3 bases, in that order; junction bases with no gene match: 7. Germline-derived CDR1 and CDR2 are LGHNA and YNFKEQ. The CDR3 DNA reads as TGTGCCAGCAGCCAACCCGACAGGGACGGCAAAAACATTCAGTACTTC. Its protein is CASSQPDRDGKNIQYF.

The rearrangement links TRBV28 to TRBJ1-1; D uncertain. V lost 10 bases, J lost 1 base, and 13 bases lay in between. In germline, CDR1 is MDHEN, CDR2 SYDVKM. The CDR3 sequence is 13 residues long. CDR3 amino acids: CATHHPGNTEAFF. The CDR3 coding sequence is TGTGCCACCCACCACCCGGGGAACACTGAAGCTTTCTTT.

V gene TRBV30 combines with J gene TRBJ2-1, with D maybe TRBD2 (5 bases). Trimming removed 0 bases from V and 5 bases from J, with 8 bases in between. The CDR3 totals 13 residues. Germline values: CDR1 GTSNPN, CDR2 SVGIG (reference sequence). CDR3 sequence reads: CAWSVVGDNEQFF. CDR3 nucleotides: TGTGCCTGGAGTGTGGTCGGGGACAATGAGCAGTTCTTC.

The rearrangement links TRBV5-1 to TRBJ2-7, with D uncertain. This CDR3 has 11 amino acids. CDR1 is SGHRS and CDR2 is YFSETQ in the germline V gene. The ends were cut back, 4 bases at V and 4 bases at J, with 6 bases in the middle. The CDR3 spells CASSTGYEQYF. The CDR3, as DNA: TGCGCCAGCAGCACCGGTTACGAGCAGTACTTC.

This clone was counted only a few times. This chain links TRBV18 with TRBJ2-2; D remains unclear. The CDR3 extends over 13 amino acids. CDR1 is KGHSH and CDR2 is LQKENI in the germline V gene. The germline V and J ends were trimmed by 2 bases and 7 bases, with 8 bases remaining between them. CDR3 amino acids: CASSPSVIGELFF. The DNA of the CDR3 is TGTGCCAGCTCACCATCCGTAATCGGGGAGCTGTTTTTT.

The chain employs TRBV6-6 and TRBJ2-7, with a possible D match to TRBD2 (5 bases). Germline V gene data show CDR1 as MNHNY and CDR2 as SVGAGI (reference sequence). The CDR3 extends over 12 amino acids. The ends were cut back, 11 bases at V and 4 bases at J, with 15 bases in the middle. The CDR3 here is CACKGVKYEQYF. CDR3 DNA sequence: TGTGCCTGCAAGGGAGTGAAGTACGAGCAGTACTTC.

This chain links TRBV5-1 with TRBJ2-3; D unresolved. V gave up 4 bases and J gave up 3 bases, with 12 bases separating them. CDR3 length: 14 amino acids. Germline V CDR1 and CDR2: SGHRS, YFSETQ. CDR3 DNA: TGCGCCAGCAGCCCCAGCCCTAGTACAGATACGCAGTATTTT. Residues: CASSPSPSTDTQYF.

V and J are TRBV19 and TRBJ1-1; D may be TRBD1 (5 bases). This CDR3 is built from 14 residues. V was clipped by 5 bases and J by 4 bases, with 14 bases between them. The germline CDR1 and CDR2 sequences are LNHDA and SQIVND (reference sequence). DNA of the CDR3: TGTGCCAGTAGTCGGGGGGGAGTGAGCACTGAAGCTTTCTTT. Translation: CASSRGGVSTEAFF.

CDR3 nucleotides: TGCAGCGTTAAACAGGGAACGGACAATGAGCAGTTCTTC. It yields the protein CSVKQGTDNEQFF. The chain uses TRBV29-1 and TRBJ2-1; D perhaps matches TRBD1 (6 bases). From germline, CDR1 is SQVTM and CDR2 ANQGSEA. Deletions cut 5 bases from V and 5 bases from J, with 13 bases between. The length of the CDR3 is 13 residues.

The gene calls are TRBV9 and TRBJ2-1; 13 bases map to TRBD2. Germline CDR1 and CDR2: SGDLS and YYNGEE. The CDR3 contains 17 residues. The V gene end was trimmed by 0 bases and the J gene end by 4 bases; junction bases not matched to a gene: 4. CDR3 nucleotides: TGTGCCAGCAGCGTAGGGACTAGCGGGGGCCAATACAATGAGCAGTTCTTC. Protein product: CASSVGTSGGQYNEQFF. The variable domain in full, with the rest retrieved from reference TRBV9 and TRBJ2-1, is DSGVTQTPKHLITATGQRVTLRCSPRSGDLSVYWYQQSLDQGLQFLIQYYNGEERAKGNILERFSAQQFPDLHSELNLSSLELGDSALYFCASSVGTSGGQYNEQFFGPGTRLTVL.

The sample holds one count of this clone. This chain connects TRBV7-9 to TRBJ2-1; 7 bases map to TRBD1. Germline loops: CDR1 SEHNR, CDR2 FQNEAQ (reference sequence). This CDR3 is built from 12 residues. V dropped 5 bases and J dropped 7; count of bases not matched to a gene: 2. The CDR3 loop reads CASSVQGNEQFF. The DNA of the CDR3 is TGTGCCAGCAGCGTACAGGGGAATGAGCAGTTCTTC.

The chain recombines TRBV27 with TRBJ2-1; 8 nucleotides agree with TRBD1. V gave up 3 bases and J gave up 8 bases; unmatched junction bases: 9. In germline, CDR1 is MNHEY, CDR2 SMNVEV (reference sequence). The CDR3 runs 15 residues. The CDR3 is CASSFTRTGTDEQFF. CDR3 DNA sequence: TGTGCCAGCAGTTTCACCAGGACAGGGACGGATGAGCAGTTCTTC.

CDR3 protein: CASSGSTHRWNYGYTF. CDR3 in DNA: TGTGCCAGCAGCGGAAGCACTCACAGGTGGAACTATGGCTACACCTTC. The gene calls are TRBV7-9 and TRBJ1-2, with D possibly matching TRBD1 (5 bases). This CDR3 has 16 residues. Germline V gene sequence: CDR1 SEHNR, CDR2 FQNEAQ (reference sequence). Trimming stripped 5 bases from V and 2 bases from J, with 18 bases between.

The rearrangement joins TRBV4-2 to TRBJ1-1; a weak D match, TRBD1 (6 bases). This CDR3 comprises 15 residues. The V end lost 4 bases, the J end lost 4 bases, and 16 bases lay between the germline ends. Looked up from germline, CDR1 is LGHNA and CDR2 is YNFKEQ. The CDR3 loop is CASSPVFRGRTEAFF. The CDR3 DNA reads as TGTGCCAGCAGCCCCGTCTTCAGGGGACGCACTGAAGCTTTCTTT.

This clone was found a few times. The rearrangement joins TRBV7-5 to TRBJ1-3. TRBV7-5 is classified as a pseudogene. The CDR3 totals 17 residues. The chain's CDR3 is CARSGSLSREFGNTIYF. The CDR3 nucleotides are TGTGCCAGAAGCGGCTCGCTTAGCCGGGAATTCGGAAACACCATATATTTT.

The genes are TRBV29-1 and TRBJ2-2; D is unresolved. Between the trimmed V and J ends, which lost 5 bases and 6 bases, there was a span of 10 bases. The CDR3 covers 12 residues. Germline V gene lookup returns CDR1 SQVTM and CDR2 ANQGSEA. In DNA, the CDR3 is TGCAGCGTTTCCGATGGGCCCGGGGAGCTGTTTTTT. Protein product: CSVSDGPGELFF.

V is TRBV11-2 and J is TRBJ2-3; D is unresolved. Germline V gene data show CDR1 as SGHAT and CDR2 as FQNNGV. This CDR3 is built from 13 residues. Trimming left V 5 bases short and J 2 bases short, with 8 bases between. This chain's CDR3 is CASSLSPTDTQYF. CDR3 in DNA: TGTGCCAGCAGCCTAAGTCCCACAGATACGCAGTATTTT. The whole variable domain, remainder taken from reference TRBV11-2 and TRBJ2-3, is EAGVAQSPRYKIIEKRQSVAFWCNPISGHATLYWYQQILGQGPKLLIQFQNNGVVDDSQLPKDRFSAERLKGVDSTLKIQPAKLEDSAVYLCASSLSPTDTQYFGPGTRLTVL.

DNA of the CDR3: TGCAGCGTTGGTCGCGGTTATGGGGCTAGCGGGACCCATCGGAATGAGCAGTTCTTC. It is translated as CSVGRGYGASGTHRNEQFF. This chain links TRBV29-1 with TRBJ2-1; 9 positions match TRBD2. Germline lookup yields CDR1 SQVTM and CDR2 ANQGSEA. The trim removed 4 bases at V and 7 bases at J, leaving 23 bases unmatched. This CDR3 has 19 amino acids.